The rows below give T cell receptor beta chains drawn from one sample of a study of shared clonotypes between healthy human individuals. Sequenced by immunoSEQ multiplex PCR; TCRdb stores in-frame clones only, minus some. The sample carries millions of clones, more than 90% recorded once. Sequencing input: naive CD4+ T cells sorted from blood. The receptors originated from a man between 18 and 29 years old in good health. Each CDR3 is given with its conserved first and last residue. Each record gives: J gene, V gene, CDR3 protein.

TRBJ2-7,TRBV7-9,CASSRSGGNEQYF
TRBJ1-6,TRBV19,CASSIRAENSPLHF
TRBJ1-4,TRBV6-5,CASSSRGSATNEKLFF
TRBJ1-4,TRBV5-1,CASSALEREKLFF
TRBJ2-7,TRBV4-2,CASSLRAGTTYEQYF
TRBJ2-3,TRBV18,CASSPDRGRRTSTDTQYF
TRBJ2-2,TRBV6-5,CASSSTTGELFF
TRBJ1-1,TRBV11-2,CASSFRLNTEAFF
TRBJ1-2,TRBV30,CAWSRLRYGYTF
TRBJ1-2,TRBV10-3,CAISPEPNYGYTF
TRBJ1-4,TRBV5-1,CASSLWGLNEKLFF
TRBJ2-3,TRBV7-6,CASSRSGGSTDTQYF
TRBJ1-4,TRBV7-9,CASSLEGTGGEKLFF
TRBJ2-7,TRBV6-1,CASSEAAGWGDEQYF
TRBJ1-6,TRBV7-9,CASSLGASHSPLHF
TRBJ2-7,TRBV19,CASSSRGEQYF
TRBJ1-5,TRBV5-4,CASSPKGVNQPQHF
TRBJ2-7,TRBV29-1,CSVRLAGVPYEQYF
TRBJ2-3,TRBV12-5,CASGLVLAGESDTQYF
TRBJ2-3,TRBV6-5,CASRLSDTQYF
TRBJ2-7,TRBV9,CASSPHLDRGQSEQYF
TRBJ2-1,TRBV7-9,CASSPGRGGFF
TRBJ2-5,TRBV19,CASSQSAGHLGGTQYF
TRBJ2-1,TRBV7-9,CASSFSGSSSYNEQFF
TRBJ1-1,TRBV7-9,CASSLAPRDTEAFF
TRBJ1-1,TRBV18,CASSPLPDSLNTEAFF
TRBJ2-4,TRBV7-9,CASSRQTGISDIQYF
TRBJ2-7,TRBV27,CASSFRPGLAESYEQYF
TRBJ2-2,TRBV27,CASVQGAANTGELFF
TRBJ2-1,TRBV4-3,CASSQVWVLGNEQFF
TRBJ1-2,TRBV6-5,CASSYSDGGYTF
TRBJ2-1,TRBV10-2,CASSDSGSSYNEQFF
TRBJ1-5,TRBV5-5,CASSWGQKNQPQHF
TRBJ1-5,TRBV5-1,CASSFEGNQPQHF
TRBJ2-7,TRBV5-1,CASSLERFYEQYF
TRBJ1-4,TRBV5-1,CASRSGTINEKLFF
TRBJ1-2,TRBV9,CASSSTLDGGYTF
TRBJ1-6,TRBV6-1,CASSATAYNSPLHF
TRBJ1-2,TRBV30,CAWTHAYGYTF
TRBJ1-5,TRBV6-6,CASHATGVNQPQHF
TRBJ2-2,TRBV6-1,CASSERGLRSGELFF
TRBJ1-1,TRBV9,CASSPVGGAFQGNTEAFF
TRBJ2-3,TRBV20-1,CSATETDTQYF
TRBJ1-5,TRBV6-1,CASNRQSNQPQHF
TRBJ2-7,TRBV19,CASSSPGGINSYEQYF
TRBJ2-2,TRBV7-2,CASSLTGLHSTGELFF
TRBJ2-5,TRBV5-1,CASSFPAGTREETQYF
TRBJ1-2,TRBV5-4,CASSLGGQSNYGYTF
TRBJ1-5,TRBV5-1,CASSLLGPEQSNQPQHF
TRBJ2-3,TRBV27,CASSFWLAGVTDTQYF
TRBJ2-7,TRBV11-2,CASSLGGQTSGSSYEQYF
TRBJ2-2,TRBV9,CASSGAGVAGELFF
TRBJ2-5,TRBV5-4,CASSRTIQGTQYF
TRBJ1-6,TRBV5-5,CASSPGQGYSPLHF